This T cell receptor (beta chain) derives from a study of identical twins. TCRdb reanalysed the 5' RACE reads using MiXCR and keeps one entry per CDR3 protein. Here the sample spans roughly 220,000 distinct CDR3 sequences, 5.5% to 7.5% being singletons. V dropped 6 bases and J dropped 6; count of bases not matched to a gene: 14. This CDR3 has 16 amino acids. CDR1 KGHSH and CDR2 LQKENI come from the germline V gene. These data were also filed under a second study, of T cells expressing NK-cell markers.

The receptor comes from a woman younger than 35 in good health. Source material: CD8+ T cells sorted from blood. The chain joins TRBV18 to TRBJ2-7; 10 bases line up with TRBD2. For the CDR3, the DNA is TGTGCCAGCTCTCCATCGGCGACTAGCGGGTTGGGCGAGCAGTACTTC. Protein: CASSPSATSGLGEQYF.